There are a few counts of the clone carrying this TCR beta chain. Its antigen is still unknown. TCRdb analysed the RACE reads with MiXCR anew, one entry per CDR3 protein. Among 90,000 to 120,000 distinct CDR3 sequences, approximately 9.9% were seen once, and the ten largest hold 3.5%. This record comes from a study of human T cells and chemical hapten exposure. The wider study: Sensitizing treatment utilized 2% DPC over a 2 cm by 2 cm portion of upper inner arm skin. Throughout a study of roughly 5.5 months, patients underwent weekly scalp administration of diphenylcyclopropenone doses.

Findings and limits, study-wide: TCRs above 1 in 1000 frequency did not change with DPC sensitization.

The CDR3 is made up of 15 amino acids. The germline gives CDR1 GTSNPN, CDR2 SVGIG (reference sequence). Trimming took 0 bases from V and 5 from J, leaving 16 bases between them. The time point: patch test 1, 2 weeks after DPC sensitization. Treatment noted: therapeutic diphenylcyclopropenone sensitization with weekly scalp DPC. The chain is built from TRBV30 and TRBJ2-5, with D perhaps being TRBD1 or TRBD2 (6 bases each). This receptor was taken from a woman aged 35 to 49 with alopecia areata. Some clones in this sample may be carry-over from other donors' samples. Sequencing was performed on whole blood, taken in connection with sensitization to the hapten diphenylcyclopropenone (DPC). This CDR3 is CAWSVSGAPWETQYF. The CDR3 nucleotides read TGTGCCTGGAGTGTCTCGGGGGCCCCGTGGGAGACCCAGTACTTC.